This T cell receptor (beta chain) was recorded in a study of T-cell memory formation after mild COVID-19. At the level of the study: Largely, the TCR clusters proved donor specific. Findings and limits, study-wide: Contracting CD4+ clones were located mainly in CM and EM, and CD8+ clones in EMRA. Contracting clones from day 15 to 85 showed balanced CD4/CD8; later expanders favored CD4+. That cross-reactive memory joined was suggested by some responding clones appearing in pre-infection memory.

TCRdb analysed the 5' RACE reads with MiXCR anew, one entry per CDR3 protein. This table holds 270,000 or so distinct CDR3 sequences, 16% found once. As concerns this clonotype: Its antigen is undetermined.

The TCR originated in a man younger than 30 who had mild COVID-19 (a few samples of this study predate the infection). Cell type and time point are not known. The specimen was PBMCs or a T cell subset sorted from them (not recorded which).

CDR3 amino acids: CASSQGANVYNEQFF. CDR3 coding DNA: TGTGCCAGCAGTCAGGGGGCTAACGTTTACAATGAGCAGTTCTTC. The chain carries TRBV12-3 or TRBV12-4 and TRBJ2-1; 8 bases map to TRBD1. This CDR3 comprises 15 residues. The V gene end was trimmed by 5 bases and the J gene end by 4 bases; junction bases not matched to a gene: 7.